The rows below give T cell receptor beta chains drawn from one sample of a study of T cell responses to AZD1222 COVID-19 vaccine. Profiling relied on immunoSEQ multiplex PCR, and the TCRdb table lists in-frame clones only, not all of them. The data hold 100,000 to 150,000 clones, with around 90% observed a single time. The sequencing used peripheral blood, collected 28 days after the second AZD1222 dose. Source of these receptors: an adult who received the AZD1222 COVID-19 vaccine. Each CDR3 is given with its conserved first and last residue. A D gene is named only where the DNA matches it firmly.

TRBD2 | TRBJ2-1 | TRBV20-1 | CSASWREFTPGQFF
- | TRBJ2-3 | TRBV24-1 | CATSDKGRSGHFTDTQYF
- | TRBJ2-7 | TRBV24-1 | CAITQSGRYEQYF
- | TRBJ1-1 | TRBV4-2 | CASSQLDSASEAFF
- | TRBJ2-1 | TRBV11-3 | CASSLSGSSYNEQFF
- | TRBJ2-7 | TRBV5-6 | CASSPLSGPYEQYF
TRBD1 | TRBJ2-4 | TRBV2 | CASTYDRGGKNIQYF
- | TRBJ2-7 | TRBV10-3 | CAISLGAVNEQYF
- | TRBJ1-6 | TRBV10-1 | CASSVRRSQHGINNSPLHF
- | TRBJ1-2 | TRBV12-3/TRBV12-4 | CASSLTGNGYTF
- | TRBJ2-5 | TRBV11-1 | CASSSTFSGYQYF
- | TRBJ2-6 | TRBV9 | CASSADRFSGANVLTF
- | TRBJ2-2 | TRBV5-1 | CASSLGDIAANTGELFF
- | TRBJ1-2 | TRBV28 | CASSFPLAYGYTF
TRBD2 | TRBJ2-7 | TRBV2 | CASIRTREYYEQYF
- | TRBJ1-4 | TRBV28 | CAALAQGPNEKLFF
TRBD1 | TRBJ1-4 | TRBV5-1 | CASSVRQGGEKLFF
- | TRBJ1-3 | TRBV6-5 | CASTRTAYSGNTIYF
- | TRBJ2-7 | TRBV5-1 | CASTLGPSGEQYF
- | TRBJ2-3 | TRBV9 | CASSTNPGEAGTDTQYF
TRBD1 | TRBJ1-1 | TRBV18 | CASSPTGSGTEAFF
- | TRBJ1-4 | TRBV6-5 | CASHKNPATNEKLFF
TRBD2 | TRBJ2-7 | TRBV5-1 | CASSPSGSYEQYF
TRBD2 | TRBJ2-1 | TRBV25-1 | CASSELKREHINEQFF
- | TRBJ1-1 | TRBV19 | CASSITQGGTEAFF
TRBD1 | TRBJ2-3 | TRBV24-1 | CATSDPKDREDDTQYF
TRBD1 | TRBJ2-7 | TRBV27 | CASKISGQGAWIEQYF